Listed here are 30 T cell receptor beta chains from one sample, sequenced in a study of type 1 regulatory T cells. TCRdb reprocessed the reads with MiXCR, giving one entry per CDR3 protein. Of about 42,000 distinct CDR3 sequences listed, 12% were seen once; the top ten hold around 7.5%. No antigen is known for these receptors. Sequenced input: cultured non-Tr1 T cells, either the whole culture or a sorted T cell fraction (not recorded which). The origin of the receptors is a human donor in good health.

J is TRBJ1-3 and V is TRBV5-6, with D tentatively TRBD1 (6 bases). The CDR3 contains 15 residues. The germline V and J ends were trimmed by 1 base and 0 bases, with 8 bases remaining between them. Per the germline V gene, CDR1 is SGHDT and CDR2 is YYEEEE. CDR3 sequence: CASSLQGRSGNTIYF. DNA for the CDR3: TGTGCCAGCAGCTTGCAGGGGCGCTCTGGAAACACCATATATTTT.

The chain uses TRBV28 and TRBJ1-3; D perhaps matches TRBD1 (5 bases). CDR3 size: 15 residues. The V end lost 7 bases, the J end lost 1 base, and 14 bases lay between the germline ends. Germline CDR1 MDHEN, CDR2 SYDVKM. The CDR3 nucleotides are TGTGCCAGCAACCTTGACAGTCTATCTGGAAACACCATATATTTT. Its translation is CASNLDSLSGNTIYF.

This clonotype occurred many times. CDR3 amino acids: CASSLWAGTSGNTIYF. For the CDR3, the DNA is TGTGCCAGCAGTTTATGGGCTGGGACCTCGGGAAACACCATATATTTT. The chain links TRBV28 to TRBJ1-3; maybe TRBD1 (5 bases). The CDR3 loop spans 16 amino acids. Germline CDR1 and CDR2: MDHEN and SYDVKM. Trimming shortened V by 0 bases and J by 4 bases, and 13 bases separated the two germline ends.

The rearrangement joins TRBV2 to TRBJ2-1, with a weak D call TRBD1 (5 bases). The CDR3 spans 13 residues. V lost 8 bases and J 8 bases, leaving 16 bases between the germline ends. Germline V gene lookup returns CDR1 SNHLY and CDR2 FYNNEI. The CDR3 nucleotides read TGTGCCAGCGGGGCACTGATCTTTGATGAGCAGTTCTTC. Protein product: CASGALIFDEQFF.

This clonotype was observed once. The rearrangement joins TRBV5-1 to TRBJ1-1; D is unclear. The CDR3 totals 13 residues. Germline V gene lookup returns CDR1 SGHRS and CDR2 YFSETQ. Trimming left V 4 bases short and J 11 bases short, with 18 bases between. CDR3 nucleotides: TGCGCCAGCAGCGCGGGCCCGGGAGAGAAGGCTTTCTTT. It codes for CASSAGPGEKAFF.

This clonotype was found a few times. V gene TRBV21-1 combines with J gene TRBJ2-1; the table calls TRBD1, which could not be checked here. TRBV21-1 has pseudogene status. The CDR3 has 16 amino acids. The CDR3 DNA reads as TGTGCCAGCAGGGGGGGGGGCGGAAGCTCCTACAATGAGCAGTTCTTC. Protein: CASRGGGGSSYNEQFF.

This clonotype was counted at least ten times. The chain employs TRBV5-8 and TRBJ1-4; 8 bases are a match to TRBD1. CDR1 and CDR2 (germline): SGHTS, YDEGEE. This CDR3 contains 16 residues. Trimming cost V 0 bases and J 3 bases; bases outside gene matches: 4. CDR3 loop: CASSLADRASNEKLFF. In DNA form, the CDR3 reads TGTGCCAGCAGCTTGGCGGACAGGGCCTCTAATGAAAAACTGTTTTTT. The full variable domain, its missing parts supplied by reference TRBV5-8 and TRBJ1-4, is EAGVTQSPTHLIKTRGQQATLRCSPISGHTSVYWYQQALGLGLQFLLWYDEGEERNRGNFPPRFSGRQFPNYSSELNVNALELEDSALYLCASSLADRASNEKLFFGSGTQLSVL.

The chain links TRBV27 to TRBJ2-1; no clear D gene. Germline V lookup: CDR1 MNHEY, CDR2 SMNVEV (reference sequence). With 3 bases removed from V and 9 bases from J, the gap between germline ends came to 15 bases. CDR3 length: 14 residues. CDR3 in amino acids: CASSFGLEVGEQFF. The CDR3 DNA sequence: TGTGCCAGCAGTTTCGGATTAGAGGTGGGTGAGCAGTTCTTC.

This clonotype was detected ten times or more. The rearrangement joins TRBV20-1 to TRBJ2-3; D ambiguous. Germline V gene data show CDR1 as DFQATT and CDR2 as SNEGSKA (reference sequence). CDR3 length: 11 amino acids. The V and J ends lost 6 bases and 5 bases respectively, with 9 bases between them. CDR3 coding DNA: TGCAGTGCCCTCTACGGAGATACGCAGTATTTT. The encoded protein is CSALYGDTQYF.

Note on this clonotype: A much larger clone sits a single nucleotide away, making a read error possible. The chain recombines TRBV28 with TRBJ2-3; 12 bases map to TRBD2. Per the germline V gene, CDR1 is MDHEN and CDR2 is SYDVKM. The CDR3 sequence is 14 residues long. The CDR3 DNA is TGTGCCGGCAGTCCGGGACTAGCGGGTACTACGCAGTATTTT. This translates into CAGSPGLAGTTQYF.

Many counts were recorded for this clonotype. This chain joins TRBV10-2 and TRBJ2-5; D remains unclear. This CDR3 region has 13 residues. Trimming pared 3 bases from V and 7 bases from J, leaving 12 bases between. Germline CDR1 and CDR2: WSHSY and SAAADI. The CDR3 nucleotides read TGCGCCAGCAGTGAACCTCCGATCGCGACCCAGTACTTC. It codes for CASSEPPIATQYF.

At least ten counts were recorded for this clonotype. V is TRBV18 and J is TRBJ1-2; the D is unclear. Germline V CDR1 and CDR2: KGHSH, LQKENI. V was cut by 2 bases and J by 0 bases, with 10 bases left in between. The CDR3 covers 15 residues. The CDR3 DNA is TGTGCCAGCTCACCAGCACAGAACCCTAACTATGGCTACACCTTC. Its protein is CASSPAQNPNYGYTF.

This clonotype was counted many times. V usage is TRBV5-1 and J usage is TRBJ2-2; D is tentatively TRBD1 or TRBD2 (5 bases each). Germline V CDR1 and CDR2: SGHRS, YFSETQ. Trimming took 0 bases from V and 6 from J, leaving 12 bases between them. This CDR3 spans 15 amino acids. In nucleotides, the CDR3 is TGCGCCAGCAGCTTGGAGGCAGGGAGATCCGGGGAGCTGTTTTTT. Translating gives CASSLEAGRSGELFF.

This clonotype was counted at least ten times. The chain combines TRBV7-2 with TRBJ2-1; 14 nucleotides line up with TRBD2. Trimming removed 5 bases from V and 13 bases from J; junction bases left unmatched: 13. The length of the CDR3 is 16 residues. Germline CDR1 and CDR2: SGHTA and FQGNSA. The CDR3 bases are TGTGCCAGCAGCCCCCCGGGACTAGCGGGAGTCCATTTCCAGTTCTTC. This gives the protein CASSPPGLAGVHFQFF.

In this sample, this clonotype turned up many times. This sequence joins TRBV30 and TRBJ2-7; D possibly corresponds to TRBD2 (5 bases). Trimming stripped 0 bases from V and 1 base from J, with 10 bases between. The CDR3 length is 14 residues. Per germline, CDR1 GTSNPN and CDR2 SVGIG (reference sequence). This chain's CDR3 is CAWSVGPGSYEQYF. The CDR3 DNA is TGTGCCTGGAGTGTAGGACCGGGATCCTACGAGCAGTACTTC.

The V call is TRBV5-1, the J call TRBJ2-7; no reliable D call. This CDR3 has 12 residues. The V and J ends lost 0 bases and 2 bases respectively, with 3 bases between them. Germline CDR1 reads SGHRS; CDR2 reads YFSETQ. Here the CDR3 reads CASSLEPYEQYF. The CDR3, as DNA: TGCGCCAGCAGCTTGGAACCCTACGAGCAGTACTTC.

This clonotype was counted at least ten times. The chain has TRBV6-6 and TRBJ2-3; D not resolved. The CDR3 spans 11 residues. V lost 7 bases and J lost 0, with 2 bases in between. Germline V lookup: CDR1 MNHNY, CDR2 SVGAGI (reference sequence). In nucleotides, the CDR3 is TGTGCCAGCACTAGCACAGATACGCAGTATTTT. Translated, it gives CASTSTDTQYF.

The chain recombines TRBV20-1 with TRBJ2-7; 9 bases match TRBD2. The V and J ends lost 3 bases and 2 bases, in that order; junction bases with no gene match: 8. The CDR3 is made up of 15 amino acids. CDR1 is DFQATT and CDR2 is SNEGSKA in the germline V gene (reference sequence). CDR3 sequence reads: CSARVAGGPPYEQYF. The CDR3 DNA is TGCAGTGCTAGGGTTGCGGGAGGGCCCCCCTACGAGCAGTACTTC.

About this clonotype: One end of the junction fails to match germline, which may point to a read error. This chain connects TRBV12-3 or TRBV12-4 to TRBJ2-1; D possibly corresponds to TRBD2 (5 bases). The CDR3 has 16 amino acids. The CDR3 loop is CTSSSPAGSGVGEQFF. The CDR3 DNA follows: TGTACCAGCAGCTCCCCGGCGGGCAGTGGGGTAGGTGAGCAGTTCTTC.

The CDR3 spells CASSRPGSYNEQFF. DNA for the CDR3: TGTGCCAGCAGTAGGCCAGGATCGTACAATGAGCAGTTCTTC. The chain recombines TRBV6-5 with TRBJ2-1; D uncertain. Germline V lookup: CDR1 MNHEY, CDR2 SVGAGI. The CDR3 spans 14 residues. Trimming stripped 5 bases from V and 4 bases from J, with 12 bases between.

A word on this clonotype: This may be a read error: a much more frequent sequence differs by one nucleotide. The V gene is TRBV20-1, the J gene TRBJ2-1; 9 bases agree with TRBD2. Germline V gene lookup returns CDR1 DFQATT and CDR2 SNEGSKA (reference sequence). The CDR3 has 14 residues. The trim removed 6 bases at V and 10 bases at J, leaving 13 bases unmatched. The CDR3 sequence is CSAHVAGASYEQFF. The DNA for the CDR3 is TGCAGTGCACACGTAGCGGGAGCCTCCTACGAGCAGTTCTTC.

This clonotype was detected many times. The genes are TRBV20-1 and TRBJ1-1; D call uncertain. Germline CDR1 reads DFQATT; CDR2 reads SNEGSKA (reference sequence). The V and J ends lost 8 bases and 1 base respectively, with 11 bases between them. CDR3 length: 12 residues. The CDR3 DNA is TGCAGTACGGCGACACCGAACACTGAAGCTTTCTTT. It specifies CSTATPNTEAFF.

In this sample, this clonotype turned up many times. This sequence joins TRBV3-1 and TRBJ2-1; no definite D call. The length of the CDR3 is 11 residues. Germline V gene data show CDR1 as LGHDT and CDR2 as YNNKEL (reference sequence). Trimming removed 3 bases at V and 7 bases at J, with 4 bases between. CDR3 nucleotide sequence: TGTGCCAGCAGCCATCGGAATGAGCAGTTCTTC. Protein: CASSHRNEQFF.

This clonotype was found many times. The chain links TRBV12-3 or TRBV12-4 to TRBJ2-7; no clear D. The CDR3 consists of 13 residues. Trimming took off 3 bases at V and 0 bases at J, with 6 bases between the two ends. CDR3 in amino acids: CASSFGNSYEQYF. The CDR3 nucleotides read TGTGCCAGCAGTTTTGGAAACTCCTACGAGCAGTACTTC.

The gene calls are TRBV5-1 and TRBJ2-1; the D is unclear. This CDR3 has 15 amino acids. With 0 bases removed from V and 0 bases from J, the gap between germline ends came to 7 bases. Germline assignment: CDR1 SGHRS and CDR2 YFSETQ. CDR3: CASSLAGISYNEQFF. The CDR3 nucleotides read TGCGCCAGCAGCTTGGCGGGCATCTCCTACAATGAGCAGTTCTTC.

This clonotype has a count of ten or more. The chain has TRBV20-1 and TRBJ2-3, with D maybe TRBD1 (6 bases). CDR3 length equals 13 residues. V was pared by 6 bases and J by 7 bases, with 17 bases between. The germline V gene has CDR1 DFQATT and CDR2 SNEGSKA (reference sequence). The DNA of the CDR3 is TGCAGTGCGATTGGGGGCCGATATAATACGCAGTATTTT. Its protein is CSAIGGRYNTQYF.

This clonotype was observed at least ten times. The rearrangement links TRBV29-1 to TRBJ1-2, with 9 bases fitting TRBD1. After removal of 5 bases from V and 8 bases from J, the junction contained 3 bases not matched to a gene. The CDR3 is 11 residues long. Germline lookup yields CDR1 SQVTM and CDR2 ANQGSEA. DNA of the CDR3: TGCAGCGTTTGGACAGGGGCCGGCTACACCTTC. Its protein is CSVWTGAGYTF.

This clonotype was picked up many times. The chain employs TRBV5-1 and TRBJ2-5, with 9 bases fitting TRBD2. There are 15 residues in the CDR3. Per germline, CDR1 SGHRS and CDR2 YFSETQ. After removal of 6 bases from V and 4 bases from J, the junction contained 10 bases not matched to a gene. The CDR3 coding sequence is TGCGCCAGCACCGGACGAGCGGGAGGAAGAGAGACCCAGTACTTC. Translation gives CASTGRAGGRETQYF.

This clonotype was seen a handful of times. The chain is built from TRBV2 and TRBJ2-7; 10 bases agree with TRBD1. This CDR3 comprises 14 residues. The junction had 7 bases not matched to a gene; V was cut back by 6 bases and J by 5 bases. Germline assignment: CDR1 SNHLY and CDR2 FYNNEI. The CDR3 here is CASSVDRGLHEQYF. The CDR3 bases are TGTGCCAGCAGCGTAGACAGGGGGCTGCACGAGCAGTACTTC.

This clonotype was detected many times. V usage is TRBV5-1 and J usage is TRBJ2-5, with 7 bases aligning to TRBD1. Losses at the gene ends were 1 base for V and 2 bases for J; bases not matched to a gene: 5. The germline gives CDR1 SGHRS, CDR2 YFSETQ. CDR3 length: 15 residues. The CDR3 region has the DNA TGCGCCAGCAGCTTGAGGGACAGCAAACAAGAGACCCAGTACTTC. Amino acids: CASSLRDSKQETQYF.